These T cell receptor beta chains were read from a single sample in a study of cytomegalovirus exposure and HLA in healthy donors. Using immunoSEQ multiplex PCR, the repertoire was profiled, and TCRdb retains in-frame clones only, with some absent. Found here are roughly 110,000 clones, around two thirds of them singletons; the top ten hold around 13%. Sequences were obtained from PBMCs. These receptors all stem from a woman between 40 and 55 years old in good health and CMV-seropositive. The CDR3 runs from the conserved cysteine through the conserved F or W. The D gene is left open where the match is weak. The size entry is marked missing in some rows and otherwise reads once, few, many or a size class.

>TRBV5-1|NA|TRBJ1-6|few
TGCGCCAGCAGCTTGACGGGAGAGGATTCACCCCTCCACTTT
CASSLTGEDSPLHF
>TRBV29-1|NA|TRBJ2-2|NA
TGCAGCGGAAGGACTCAAACGAGCACCGGGGAGCTGTTTTTT
CSGRTQTSTGELFF
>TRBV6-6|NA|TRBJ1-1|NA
TGTGCCAGCAGTACCCAGGGGCTTTACACTGAAGCTTTCTTT
CASSTQGLYTEAFF
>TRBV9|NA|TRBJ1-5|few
TGTGCCAGCAGCGGGGGCCAGGGACATAGCAATCAGCCCCAGCATTTT
CASSGGQGHSNQPQHF
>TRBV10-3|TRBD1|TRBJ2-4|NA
TGTGCCACCGAACAGGGGGTGCCGGGAGCGGCCAAAAACATTCAGTACTTC
CATEQGVPGAAKNIQYF
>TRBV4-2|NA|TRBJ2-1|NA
TGTGCCAGCAGCCACCCGAAACAGGGAACTTTTATCAATGAGCAGTTCTTC
CASSHPKQGTFINEQFF
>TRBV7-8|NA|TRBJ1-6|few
TGTGCCAGCAGCGGGAACCGGGGGGTATCTAATTCACCCCTCCACTTT
CASSGNRGVSNSPLHF
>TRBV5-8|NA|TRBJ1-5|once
TGTGCCAGCAGCTTCATCAGACAGCCCCAGCATTTT
CASSFIRQPQHF
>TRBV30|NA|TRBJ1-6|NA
TGTGCCTGGAGTGTTAGGGTCAGGGGATCTTCACCCCTCCACTTT
CAWSVRVRGSSPLHF
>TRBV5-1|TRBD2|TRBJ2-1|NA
TGCGCCAGCAGCAAAGTGACTAGCGGCTACAATGAGCAGTTCTTC
CASSKVTSGYNEQFF
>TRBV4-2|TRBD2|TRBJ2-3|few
TGTGCCAGCAGCCAAGGGACTAGCGGGGGTATCACAGATACGCAGTATTTT
CASSQGTSGGITDTQYF
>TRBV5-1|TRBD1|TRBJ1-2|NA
TGCGCCAGCAGCTTGGCCTCGGCAGGGGGCGCGGATGGCTACACCTTC
CASSLASAGGADGYTF
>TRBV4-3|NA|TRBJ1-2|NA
TGCGCCAGCAGCCAAGGGCAGGGGCACAACTATGGCTACACCTTC
CASSQGQGHNYGYTF
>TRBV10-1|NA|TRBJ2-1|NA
TGCGCCAGACTATTGTTAGTTTGGGATGAGCAGTTCTTC
CARLLLVWDEQFF
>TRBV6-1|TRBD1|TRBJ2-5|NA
TGTGCCAGCAGTCTCTCAAGCGAGGGACAGAGGATCCAGTACTTC
CASSLSSEGQRIQYF
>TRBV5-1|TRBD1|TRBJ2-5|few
TGCGCCAGCAGCTTTTCAGAGACAGGGAGCCAAGAGACCCAGTACTTC
CASSFSETGSQETQYF
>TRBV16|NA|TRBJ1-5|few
TGTGCCAGCAGCCGCGATACAGGTTACAATCAGCCCCAGCATTTT
CASSRDTGYNQPQHF
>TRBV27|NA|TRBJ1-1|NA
TGTGCCAGCAGTCTCCGGGGGGAGAACACTGAAGCTTTCTTT
CASSLRGENTEAFF
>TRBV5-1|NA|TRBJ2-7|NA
TGCGCCAGCAGCTTGGGGACTAGTCAGGGGGAGCAGTACTTC
CASSLGTSQGEQYF
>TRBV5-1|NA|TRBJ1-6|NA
TGCGCCAGCAGCGGCGGGACGGTCAATAATTCACCCCTCCACTTT
CASSGGTVNNSPLHF
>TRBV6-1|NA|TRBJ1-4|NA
TGTGCCAGCAGTGAAGCGCTAACAACTAATGAAAAACTGTTTTTT
CASSEALTTNEKLFF
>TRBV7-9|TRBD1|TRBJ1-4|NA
TGTGCCAGCAGCTATGTGACAGGGGGAGAAAAACTGTTTTTT
CASSYVTGGEKLFF
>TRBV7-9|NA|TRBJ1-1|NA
TGTGCCAGCAGCCTATCCACCGGGAACACTGAAGCTTTCTTT
CASSLSTGNTEAFF
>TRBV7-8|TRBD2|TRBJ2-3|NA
TGTGCCAGCAGCTCGTGGCGGGGGGCCACAGATACGCAGTATTTT
CASSSWRGATDTQYF
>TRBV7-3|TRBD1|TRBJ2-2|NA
TGTGCCAGCAGCCCGACAGGGGACACCGGGGAGCTGTTTTTT
CASSPTGDTGELFF
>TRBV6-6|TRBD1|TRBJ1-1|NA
TGTGCCAGCAGTTACTCGTTAAGGGGGCGGTTCGCTGAAGCTTTCTTT
CASSYSLRGRFAEAFF
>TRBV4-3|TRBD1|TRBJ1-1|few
TGCGCCAGCAGCTCGGGACAGGGGAGCACTGAAGCTTTCTTT
CASSSGQGSTEAFF